This is a list of T cell receptor beta chains from one sample in a study of T cell repertoires in cytomegalovirus infection. For these TCRs, the target antigens are not known. TCRdb used MiXCR to reprocess the reads, holding one entry per CDR3 protein. The sample records about 830,000 distinct CDR3 sequences, about 30% being singletons. The material sequenced was cultured CD8+ T cells from PBMCs, taken from culture after CMV antigen stimulation. All receptors come from a human donor in good health (CMV status not recorded). Some clones in this sample may be carry-over from other donors' samples. CDR3s include the opening cysteine and the closing phenylalanine or tryptophan.

TRBV6-6	CASSYSAVSTDTQYF
TRBV6-2/TRBV6-3	CASSELVGQETQYF
TRBV25-1	CASSGLGANQETQYF
TRBV7-9	CASSSRGSNEQFF
TRBV9	CASSVGLDRETQYF
TRBV6-5	CASSYSSGYRHPRQETQYF
TRBV7-4	CASSLSAGGETDTQYF
TRBV11-2	CASSPNPFLRDGYTF
TRBV6-1	CASNLYRGPGHTEAFF
TRBV9	CASSVDRQNSPLHF
TRBV28	CASSLSDGGDTIYF
TRBV19	CTTRGSGFYEQFF
TRBV29-1	CSVANYGYTF
TRBV7-2	CASSPRGGRAETQYF
TRBV7-6	CASRNGLVTDTQYF
TRBV9	CASSVGRGAGANVLTF